A single sample gave rise to the 15 T cell receptor beta chains below, sequenced in a study of blood T cell repertoires in COVID-19. Method: immunoSEQ multiplex PCR; TCRdb's copy keeps in-frame clones and lacks some. The table lists around 340,000 clones, 70% to 90% of them singletons. Sequenced input: PBMCs or T cells enriched from blood (not recorded which). These receptors all come from a woman between 40 and 55 years old with acute COVID-19.

The chain recombines TRBV4-3 with TRBJ2-1; 13 bases map to TRBD2. The V segment lost 4 bases and the J segment 0 bases; nucleotides outside the gene matches: 3. This CDR3 region has 17 residues. In germline, CDR1 is LGHNA, CDR2 YSLEER. The CDR3 sequence: CASSPRTSGSSYNEQFF. The CDR3, as DNA: TGCGCCAGCAGCCCTCGGACTAGCGGGAGCTCCTACAATGAGCAGTTCTTC.

This sequence joins TRBV6-5 and TRBJ1-2; TRBD1 is a possible D gene (6 bases). V lost 9 bases, J lost 0 bases, and 11 bases lay in between. CDR1 MNHEY and CDR2 SVGAGI come from the germline V gene. This CDR3 has 13 residues. The CDR3 DNA reads TGTGCCAGTCGAGGGGGAGCTAACTATGGCTACACCTTC. It specifies CASRGGANYGYTF.

This clone came up once. CDR3 protein: CASSQGSKGDRYNSPLHF. CDR3 in DNA: TGTGCCAGCAGCCAAGGCTCAAAAGGGGACAGATATAATTCACCCCTCCACTTT. The V and J genes are TRBV3-1 (or the pseudogene TRBV3-2) and TRBJ1-6; TRBD1 matches at 7 bases. Germline assignment: CDR1 LGHDT and CDR2 YNNKEL (reference sequence). This CDR3 is built from 18 residues. Trimming took 1 base from V and 4 from J; bases not matched to a gene: 10.

Comments on this clone: Its ends do not fully match the called genes, so a read error is possible. The chain employs TRBV3-1 (or the pseudogene TRBV3-2) and TRBJ1-2, with unresolved D. The CDR3 consists of 12 residues. Germline V gene lookup returns CDR1 LGHDT and CDR2 YNNKEL (reference sequence). This chain's CDR3 is CASSQLGLREAF. In nucleotides, the CDR3 is TGTGCCAGCAGCCAATTAGGCCTCAGAGAGGCCTTC.

CDR3 loop: CASSQWQGGYGYTF. The CDR3 DNA reads TGTGCCAGCAGCCAATGGCAGGGGGGCTATGGCTACACCTTC. The V and J genes are TRBV14 and TRBJ1-2, with 7 positions matching TRBD1. V gave up 2 bases and J gave up 4 bases; unmatched junction bases: 4. This CDR3 is built from 14 residues. CDR1 and CDR2 from the germline V gene are SGHDN and FVKESK.

This clone was seen a handful of times. The chain is built from TRBV28 and TRBJ1-1; the match to TRBD1 covers 7 bases. CDR1 and CDR2 (germline): MDHEN, SYDVKM. The CDR3 is 15 residues long. V lost 5 bases to trimming and J lost 4 bases; unmatched junction nucleotides: 10. CDR3 loop: CASSPTTGWGTEAFF. Written as DNA, the CDR3 is TGTGCCAGCAGTCCCACGACAGGGTGGGGCACTGAAGCTTTCTTT.

J is TRBJ2-3 and V is TRBV2; 9 bases agree with TRBD2. J was trimmed by 4 bases and V by 7 bases; bases with no gene match: 6. The CDR3 sequence is 14 residues long. Germline-derived CDR1 and CDR2 are SNHLY and FYNNEI. DNA for the CDR3: TGTGCCAGCATTAGCGGGAGAAATGCAGATACGCAGTATTTT. Encoded protein: CASISGRNADTQYF.

This clone was recorded at least ten times. The chain uses TRBV4-3 and TRBJ2-5; 15 bases fit TRBD2. Germline V gives CDR1 LGHNA, CDR2 YSLEER. V shed 3 bases, J shed 0 bases, and the junction held 5 bases outside the gene matches. There are 18 residues in the CDR3. This chain's CDR3 is CASSQGGLAGGNQETQYF. CDR3 in DNA: TGCGCCAGCAGCCAGGGGGGACTAGCGGGAGGTAACCAAGAGACCCAGTACTTC.

V usage is TRBV29-1 and J usage is TRBJ1-1; TRBD1 agrees at 8 bases. The V segment lost 8 bases and the J segment 3 bases; nucleotides outside the gene matches: 2. Germline lookup yields CDR1 SQVTM and CDR2 ANQGSEA. The CDR3 runs to 11 residues. DNA of the CDR3: TGCAGCTCGACAGGGGACACTGAAGCTTTCTTT. Protein sequence: CSSTGDTEAFF. Full variable domain (missing parts from reference TRBV29-1 and TRBJ1-1): SAVISQKPSRDICQRGTSLTIQCQVDSQVTMMFWYRQQPGQSLTLIATANQGSEATYESGFVIDKFPISRPNLTFSTLTVSNMSPEDSSIYLCSSTGDTEAFFGQGTRLTVV.

This clone showed up just a few times. The chain couples TRBV13 to TRBJ2-2, with TRBD2 matching over 13 bases. The junction had 4 bases not matched to a gene; V was cut back by 4 bases and J by 5 bases. Germline V gene lookup returns CDR1 PRHDT and CDR2 FYEKMQ (reference sequence). The CDR3 has 16 amino acids. The CDR3 sequence: CASSSRTSGGTGELFF. CDR3 nucleotide sequence: TGTGCCAGCAGCTCCCGGACTAGCGGGGGTACCGGGGAGCTGTTTTTT.

This clone has a handful of counts. V and J are TRBV19 and TRBJ1-1; D remains ambiguous. The V end lost 1 base, the J end lost 1 base, and 7 bases lay between the germline ends. In germline, CDR1 is LNHDA, CDR2 SQIVND (reference sequence). The CDR3 is 14 residues long. The CDR3 DNA sequence: TGTGCCAGTAGTATAGGAAGACAGAACACTGAAGCTTTCTTT. Protein sequence: CASSIGRQNTEAFF.

This rearrangement joins TRBV27 to TRBJ1-1; perhaps TRBD1 as D (6 bases). This CDR3 spans 15 amino acids. The V and J ends lost 1 base and 7 bases respectively, with 16 bases between them. Germline CDR1 and CDR2: MNHEY and SMNVEV (reference sequence). CDR3 sequence reads: CASSLLQGGSREAFF. In nucleotides, the CDR3 is TGTGCCAGCAGTTTATTACAGGGCGGGAGTCGTGAAGCTTTCTTT.

The V call is TRBV29-1, the J call TRBJ2-3; 7 bases align to TRBD1. After removal of 4 bases from V and 1 base from J, the junction contained 2 bases not matched to a gene. Germline assignment: CDR1 SQVTM and CDR2 ANQGSEA. The CDR3 runs to 13 residues. CDR3 coding DNA: TGCAGCGTTGGACAGGGTGGCACAGATACGCAGTATTTT. This encodes CSVGQGGTDTQYF.

The chain joins TRBV28 to TRBJ2-2, with 7 nucleotides matching TRBD1. The CDR3 is 17 amino acids. The J segment lost 3 bases and the V segment lost 5 bases, leaving 12 bases of the junction unmatched. The germline V gene encodes CDR1 MDHEN and CDR2 SYDVKM. The CDR3 DNA is TGTGCCAGCAGTATCCGGGCCGTGGGACAGTACACCGGGGAGCTGTTTTTT. It is translated as CASSIRAVGQYTGELFF.

The chain has TRBV3-1 (or the pseudogene TRBV3-2) and TRBJ2-1; D possibly corresponds to TRBD1 (6 bases). Germline V gives CDR1 LGHDT, CDR2 YNNKEL (reference sequence). The CDR3 consists of 14 residues. V gave up 0 bases and J gave up 6 bases, with 9 bases separating them. CDR3 DNA sequence: TGTGCCAGCAGCCAAGAAACCAGGGGCAATGAGCAGTTCTTC. Translating gives CASSQETRGNEQFF.